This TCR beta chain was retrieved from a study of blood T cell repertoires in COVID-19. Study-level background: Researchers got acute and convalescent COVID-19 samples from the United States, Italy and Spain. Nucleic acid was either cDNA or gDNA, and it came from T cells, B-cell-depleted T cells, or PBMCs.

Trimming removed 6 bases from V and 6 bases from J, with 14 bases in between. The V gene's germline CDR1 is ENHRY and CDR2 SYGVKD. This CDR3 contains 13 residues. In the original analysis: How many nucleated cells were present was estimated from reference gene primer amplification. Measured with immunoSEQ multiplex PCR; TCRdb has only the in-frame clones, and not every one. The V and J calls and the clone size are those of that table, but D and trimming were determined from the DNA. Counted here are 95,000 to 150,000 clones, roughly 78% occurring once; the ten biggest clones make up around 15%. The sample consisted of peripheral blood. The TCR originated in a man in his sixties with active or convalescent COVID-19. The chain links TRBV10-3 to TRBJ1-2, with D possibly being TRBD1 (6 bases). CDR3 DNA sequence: TGTGCCATCAGCTTCGGGACACAGGATGGCTACACCTTC. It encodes CAISFGTQDGYTF.